The 31 T cell receptor beta chains given below trace back to one sample, sequenced in a study of shared clonotypes between healthy human individuals. TCRdb's table, derived via immunoSEQ multiplex PCR, lists solely in-frame clones and lacks some. Of about 2.3 million clones in the sample, just over 90% were seen once. Input material: naive CD4+ T cells from PBMCs. Subset indicated: CD45RA+ positively selected. The receptors originated from a man aged 18 to 30 in good health. Some clones in this sample may be carry-over from other donors' samples.

This chain joins TRBV12-5 and TRBJ1-2; D is undetermined. V lost 1 base and J lost 2, with 14 bases in between. In germline, CDR1 is LGHNT, CDR2 FRNRAP. The CDR3 extends over 16 amino acids. The DNA for the CDR3 is TGTGCTAGTGGTTTGGGACGAGAGGGAGTGAACTATGGCTACACCTTC. This encodes CASGLGREGVNYGYTF.

J is TRBJ2-3 and V is TRBV7-2; 7 bases match TRBD2. Trimming cost V 1 base and J 1 base; bases outside gene matches: 5. From germline, CDR1 is SGHTA and CDR2 FQGNSA. The CDR3 runs to 16 residues. CDR3 sequence reads: CASSLVTSRRTDTQYF. The CDR3 region has the DNA TGTGCCAGCAGCTTAGTGACTAGCAGACGCACAGATACGCAGTATTTT.

This chain links TRBV28 with TRBJ2-1; a weak D match, TRBD1 (6 bases). Between the trimmed V and J ends, which lost 4 bases and 6 bases, there was a span of 25 bases. Germline V lookup: CDR1 MDHEN, CDR2 SYDVKM. The CDR3 loop spans 18 amino acids. The CDR3 sequence is CASSSIPNRGKAGNEQFF. The CDR3 nucleotides are TGTGCCAGCAGTTCGATCCCGAATAGGGGGAAGGCGGGCAATGAGCAGTTCTTC.

The chain carries TRBV7-8 and TRBJ2-5; D remains unclear. The CDR3 consists of 11 residues. Germline V gene data show CDR1 as SGHVS and CDR2 as FQNEAQ. Trimming cost V 5 bases and J 11 bases, with 12 bases left between them. CDR3 protein: CASSMGPAQYF. The CDR3 DNA reads as TGTGCCAGCAGCATGGGCCCGGCACAGTACTTC.

The gene calls are TRBV2 and TRBJ1-2; tentatively, D is TRBD1 (6 bases). The CDR3 is 14 residues long. CDR1 and CDR2 from the germline V gene are SNHLY and FYNNEI. Trimming took off 3 bases at V and 5 bases at J, with 13 bases between the two ends. CDR3 sequence reads: CASSDGGLGYGYTF. The CDR3 DNA reads as TGTGCCAGCAGTGATGGGGGGCTTGGTTATGGCTACACCTTC.

This clone was counted a single time. V and J are TRBV28 and TRBJ1-2; 8 bases map to TRBD1. This CDR3 has 13 residues. Trimming cost V 5 bases and J 6 bases; bases outside gene matches: 5. Germline CDR1 and CDR2: MDHEN and SYDVKM. In DNA, the CDR3 is TGTGCCAGCAGTCCACAGGGGGATGATGGCTACACCTTC. It is translated as CASSPQGDDGYTF.

The chain has TRBV4-1 and TRBJ2-5; TRBD1 might be the D (6 bases). Germline V gene data show CDR1 as MGHRA and CDR2 as YSYEKL. Trimming stripped 5 bases from V and 5 bases from J, with 24 bases between. CDR3 length equals 17 residues. The CDR3 coding sequence is TGCGCCAGCAGCGTACAAACACAGGGACGGGGATCTGAGACCCAGTACTTC. Protein sequence: CASSVQTQGRGSETQYF.

V gene TRBV14 combines with J gene TRBJ2-7; D possibly corresponds to TRBD2 (5 bases). The V gene's germline CDR1 is SGHDN and CDR2 FVKESK. The germline V and J ends were trimmed by 0 bases and 6 bases, with 15 bases remaining between them. The CDR3 runs to 15 residues. The CDR3 loop is CASSQDRAVLPEQYF. The CDR3 bases are TGTGCCAGCAGCCAAGATCGAGCGGTATTGCCCGAGCAGTACTTC.

The CDR3 protein is CASSSGGEGYNEQFF. CDR3 nucleotides: TGTGCCAGCAGTTCGGGAGGGGAGGGCTACAATGAGCAGTTCTTC. The V call is TRBV28, the J call TRBJ2-1; 8 positions match TRBD2. Germline V CDR1 and CDR2: MDHEN, SYDVKM. The ends lost 4 bases at V and 3 bases at J; junction bases unmatched: 5. The CDR3 extends over 15 amino acids.

The rearrangement uses TRBV27 and TRBJ1-2; TRBD1 aligns across 8 bases. Losses at the gene ends were 5 bases for V and 2 bases for J; bases not matched to a gene: 7. Per the germline V gene, CDR1 is MNHEY and CDR2 is SMNVEV (reference sequence). The CDR3 extends over 15 amino acids. The DNA of the CDR3 is TGTGCCAGCAGTCGAAAGACAGGGGCCAACTATGGCTACACCTTC. This gives the protein CASSRKTGANYGYTF.

This chain links TRBV5-1 with TRBJ2-5; TRBD1 agrees at 8 bases. Looked up from germline, CDR1 is SGHRS and CDR2 is YFSETQ. The CDR3 sequence is 15 residues long. V shed 3 bases and J 2 bases; nucleotides not matched to a gene: 6. CDR3 sequence (DNA): TGCGCCAGCAGCTCGCATTGGACAGGGCAAGAGACCCAGTACTTC. Translated, it gives CASSSHWTGQETQYF.

This clone came up once. The chain uses TRBV5-7 and TRBJ1-4; D is ambiguous. TRBV5-7 is known as an ORF, though its function is uncertain. This CDR3 region has 15 residues. The ends were cut back, 3 bases at V and 2 bases at J, with 11 bases in the middle. CDR3 coding DNA: TGTGCCAGCAGCTCTTGCGAGGATACTAATGAAAAACTGTTTTTT. It translates to CASSSCEDTNEKLFF.

The CDR3 protein is CASLAGGRQETQYF. As DNA, the CDR3 is TGTGCCAGTCTAGCGGGAGGTAGACAAGAGACCCAGTACTTC. This chain joins TRBV28 and TRBJ2-5; TRBD2 matches at 11 bases. Germline V lookup: CDR1 MDHEN, CDR2 SYDVKM. This CDR3 contains 14 residues. V dropped 9 bases and J dropped 2; count of bases not matched to a gene: 5.

The chain is built from TRBV28 and TRBJ1-4; 9 bases are shared with TRBD1. The germline gives CDR1 MDHEN, CDR2 SYDVKM. The CDR3 is 17 amino acids. V shed 6 bases, J shed 5 bases, and the junction held 13 bases outside the gene matches. The CDR3 DNA reads TGTGCCAGCAGCCGAGTCCCGGGACAGGGACTAAATGAAAAACTGTTTTTT. This encodes CASSRVPGQGLNEKLFF. Together with reference TRBV28 and TRBJ1-4, the CDR3 gives the full variable domain: DVKVTQSSRYLVKRTGEKVFLECVQDMDHENMFWYRQDPGLGLRLIYFSYDVKMKEKGDIPEGYSVSREKKERFSLILESASTNQTSMYLCASSRVPGQGLNEKLFFGSGTQLSVL.

The chain has TRBV4-2 and TRBJ2-6; D possibly corresponds to TRBD1 (6 bases). Germline V gene lookup returns CDR1 LGHNA and CDR2 YNFKEQ. V lost 0 bases and J lost 3, with 9 bases in between. The CDR3 has 16 residues. Here the CDR3 reads CASSQETGSGANVLTF. The CDR3, as DNA: TGTGCCAGCAGCCAAGAAACAGGGAGTGGGGCCAACGTCCTGACTTTC.

The chain joins TRBV28 to TRBJ2-7; D may be TRBD2 (5 bases). The V gene's germline CDR1 is MDHEN and CDR2 SYDVKM. The CDR3 has 14 amino acids. V was shortened by 3 bases and J by 0 bases, with 9 bases between the two germline ends. For the CDR3, the DNA is TGTGCCAGCAGTTTCCCGACTAACTCCTACGAGCAGTACTTC. Protein: CASSFPTNSYEQYF.

The J gene is TRBJ1-5, the V gene TRBV2; D gene uncertain. The germline V gene encodes CDR1 SNHLY and CDR2 FYNNEI. Trimming removed 8 bases from V and 3 bases from J, with 14 bases in between. This CDR3 contains 14 residues. CDR3: CASRVDSNNQPQHF. The CDR3 coding sequence is TGTGCCAGCCGGGTTGACTCAAACAATCAGCCCCAGCATTTT. Supplemented by reference TRBV2 and TRBJ1-5, the full variable domain reads EPEVTQTPSHQVTQMGQEVILRCVPISNHLYFYWYRQILGQKVEFLVSFYNNEISEKSEIFDDQFSVERPDGSNFTLKIRSTKLEDSAMYFCASRVDSNNQPQHFGDGTRLSIL.

This clone has a handful of counts. CDR3 in DNA: TGTGCCAGCACCCGACTGGGGAGCATCGGCAATGAGCAGTTCTTC. Amino acid sequence: CASTRLGSIGNEQFF. This chain connects TRBV7-9 to TRBJ2-1, with D perhaps TRBD2 (5 bases). CDR1 SEHNR and CDR2 FQNEAQ come from the germline V gene (reference sequence). With 7 bases removed from V and 6 bases from J, the gap between germline ends came to 19 bases. The CDR3 sequence is 15 residues long.

The count of this clone is one. This rearrangement joins TRBV7-3 to TRBJ2-7; TRBD2 aligns across 8 bases. J was trimmed by 5 bases and V by 5 bases; bases with no gene match: 8. Germline V gene data show CDR1 as SGHTA and CDR2 as FQGTGA. The CDR3 runs 14 residues. CDR3 in amino acids: CASSRSGSQDEQYF. In DNA form, the CDR3 reads TGTGCCAGCAGCCGAAGCGGGAGCCAGGACGAGCAGTACTTC.

V gene TRBV6-5 combines with J gene TRBJ2-5, with TRBD1 matching 9 bases. Per the germline V gene, CDR1 is MNHEY and CDR2 is SVGAGI. The CDR3 has 14 residues. The V and J ends lost 5 bases and 6 bases, in that order; junction bases with no gene match: 7. The DNA for the CDR3 is TGTGCCAGCAGTCTTACAGGGGGCGGAAAGACCCAGTACTTC. This translates into CASSLTGGGKTQYF.

The genes are TRBV18 and TRBJ1-5; D is unclear. Trimming left V 4 bases short and J 2 bases short, with 15 bases between. Germline values: CDR1 KGHSH, CDR2 LQKENI. The CDR3 contains 16 residues. The CDR3 here is CASSLEAPSGNQPQHF. Here the CDR3 DNA reads TGTGCCAGCTCACTAGAAGCCCCCTCGGGCAATCAGCCCCAGCATTTT.

The rearrangement joins TRBV6-1 to TRBJ1-1, with 7 bases fitting TRBD1. With V trimmed by 2 bases and J by 3 bases, 3 bases remained unmatched. Germline CDR1 MNHNS, CDR2 SASEGT. The CDR3 has 14 amino acids. The CDR3: CASSERGQDTEAFF. As DNA, the CDR3 is TGTGCCAGCAGTGAAAGGGGGCAGGACACTGAAGCTTTCTTT.

The chain carries TRBV14 and TRBJ2-1, with TRBD2 matching over 7 bases. CDR1 and CDR2 (germline): SGHDN, FVKESK. Trimming at V came to 1 base and at J to 6 bases, leaving 9 bases not matched to a gene. The CDR3 spans 16 residues. The CDR3 nucleotides are TGTGCCAGCAGCCAAGTAAAGACTAGCCGTACCAATGAGCAGTTCTTC. Protein product: CASSQVKTSRTNEQFF.

The V call is TRBV7-9, the J call TRBJ2-4; D gene unclear. CDR3 length equals 14 residues. V was cut by 2 bases and J by 0 bases, with 5 bases left in between. Germline V gene data show CDR1 as SEHNR and CDR2 as FQNEAQ (reference sequence). CDR3 amino acids: CASSLTPAKNIQYF. CDR3 coding DNA: TGTGCCAGCAGCTTAACGCCAGCCAAAAACATTCAGTACTTC. The variable domain in full, with the rest retrieved from reference TRBV7-9 and TRBJ2-4, is DTGVSQNPRHKITKRGQNVTFRCDPISEHNRLYWYRQTLGQGPEFLTYFQNEAQLEKSRLLSDRFSAERPKGSFSTLEIQRTEQGDSAMYLCASSLTPAKNIQYFGAGTRLSVL.

The chain couples TRBV5-1 to TRBJ2-7; D remains ambiguous. Germline V lookup: CDR1 SGHRS, CDR2 YFSETQ. The CDR3 is 16 amino acids. V dropped 4 bases and J dropped 3 bases, with 20 bases sitting between them. The CDR3 loop reads CASSLPEGRTVYEQYF. Written as DNA, the CDR3 is TGCGCCAGCAGCCTACCTGAAGGCCGCACAGTCTACGAGCAGTACTTC. Full variable domain (missing parts from reference TRBV5-1 and TRBJ2-7): KAGVTQTPRYLIKTRGQQVTLSCSPISGHRSVSWYQQTPGQGLQFLFEYFSETQRNKGNFPGRFSGRQFSNSRSEMNVSTLELGDSALYLCASSLPEGRTVYEQYFGPGTRLTVT.

The chain has TRBV5-1 and TRBJ2-1; 15 bases agree with TRBD2. Germline lookup yields CDR1 SGHRS and CDR2 YFSETQ. With V trimmed by 4 bases and J by 12 bases, 20 bases remained unmatched. The CDR3 has 19 residues. CDR3 nucleotide sequence: TGCGCCAGCAGCGACGGGACTAGCGGGAGGACATCCCCTCCTAGAGTGCAGTTCTTC. Its protein product is CASSDGTSGRTSPPRVQFF.

This chain joins TRBV18 and TRBJ2-3, with D possibly TRBD1 on 6 matching bases. V lost 6 bases and J lost 6, with 19 bases in between. There are 15 residues in the CDR3. CDR1 and CDR2 (germline): KGHSH, LQKENI. For the CDR3, the DNA is TGTGCCAGCTCGACGCCGGGAAACCAGGGGGATACGCAGTATTTT. Residues: CASSTPGNQGDTQYF.

This chain uses TRBV15 with TRBJ2-2; D is possibly TRBD2 (5 bases). V was pared by 1 base and J by 2 bases, with 8 bases between. The CDR3 runs 15 residues. CDR1 is LNHNV, CDR2 YYDKDF, per germline (reference sequence). CDR3 sequence reads: CATSRGSVNTGELFF. The CDR3 DNA reads as TGTGCCACCAGCAGAGGTAGCGTTAACACCGGGGAGCTGTTTTTT.

The genes are TRBV6-1 and TRBJ1-4, with D maybe TRBD1 (5 bases). Trimming pared 4 bases from V and 7 bases from J, leaving 22 bases between. This CDR3 contains 17 residues. Per germline, CDR1 MNHNS and CDR2 SASEGT. The CDR3 loop reads CASSGGTARGGGEKLFF. CDR3 coding DNA: TGTGCCAGCAGTGGGGGGACGGCCCGAGGCGGAGGTGAAAAACTGTTTTTT.

The V gene is TRBV9, the J gene TRBJ2-6; TRBD1 matches 10 bases. Germline V gives CDR1 SGDLS, CDR2 YYNGEE. Germline trimming cut 0 bases from V and 0 bases from J; bases unmatched to any gene: 6. The CDR3 covers 19 residues. This CDR3 is CASSVGRGTGVSGANVLTF. Here the CDR3 DNA reads TGTGCCAGCAGCGTAGGCAGGGGGACAGGGGTCTCTGGGGCCAACGTCCTGACTTTC.

The gene calls are TRBV6-4 and TRBJ1-5; D call uncertain. Germline CDR1 and CDR2: MRHNA and SNTAGT. Between the trimmed V and J ends, which lost 6 bases and 9 bases, there was a span of 15 bases. CDR3 length: 13 residues. The CDR3 protein is CASSEDMLSPQHF. CDR3 DNA: TGTGCCAGCAGCGAAGACATGTTATCGCCCCAGCATTTT.